This TCR beta chain was recorded in a study of shared clonotypes between healthy human individuals. Assay: immunoSEQ multiplex PCR; the TCRdb copy retains only in-frame clones and omits some. Among about 2.3 million clones, just under 95% were seen once, and the ten largest hold about 0.41%. CDR3 length: 15 residues. In germline, CDR1 is SNHLY, CDR2 FYNNEI. Trimming removed 7 bases from V and 4 bases from J, with 18 bases in between. Sequencing was performed on naive CD4+ T cells from PBMCs. Specified subset: CD45RA+ positively selected. The chain couples TRBV2 to TRBJ2-3; possible D gene TRBD1, 6 bases. The receptor was isolated from a man aged 18 to 29 in good health. Some clones in this sample may be carry-over from other donors' samples. In nucleotides, the CDR3 is TGTGCCAGCACCCAGGGGCAGGCAAGGGCAGATACGCAGTATTTT. Its protein product is CASTQGQARADTQYF.